This entry is about one T cell receptor (beta chain). Its cognate antigen is unknown. The sample is drawn from a study of cytomegalovirus exposure and HLA in healthy donors. PCR was performed using 60 Vbeta and 13 Jbeta primers. Methods used by the authors: In a later analysis, of some 80 million unique beta chains, about 11 million appeared in at least two donors. Clones were sequenced by immunoSEQ multiplex PCR, and TCRdb holds only the in-frame ones, with some missing. Clonal size and the V and J genes are those of that table, whereas D and trimming came from the DNA. The data hold around 89,000 clones, with approximately 84% observed a single time. Regarding the study as a whole: Later analysis identified several of the most significant clusters that appeared linked to common viral pathogens. Reported performance of the classifier showed diagnosis of cytomegalovirus status with high specificity and sensitivity.

The sequenced material came from PBMCs. The sequence was obtained from a girl aged 2-10 years in good health and CMV-seropositive.

The CDR3 spells CASSVLTGSADTQYF. Here the CDR3 DNA reads TGTGCCAGCAGCGTACTAACGGGATCAGCAGATACGCAGTATTTT. This chain joins TRBV9 and TRBJ2-3; D perhaps matches TRBD2 (5 bases). Germline V gene data show CDR1 as SGDLS and CDR2 as YYNGEE. The V end lost 1 base, the J end lost 4 bases, and 13 bases lay between the germline ends. The CDR3 totals 15 residues.